The subject of this entry is one TCR beta chain. Germline V CDR1 and CDR2: GTSNPN, SVGIG (reference sequence). CDR3 length equals 14 residues. Germline trimming cut 2 bases from V and 8 bases from J; bases unmatched to any gene: 9. The data derive from a study of blood T cell repertoires in COVID-19. Here immunoSEQ multiplex PCR was the method, and the copy in TCRdb shows in-frame clones only, minus some. The table lists 150,000 to 200,000 clones, 75% to 90% of them singletons, with roughly 3.4% in the top ten. The receptor comes from a woman aged 55-75 years who had recovered from COVID-19. Material for sequencing was PBMCs or T cells enriched from blood (not recorded which). The chain uses TRBV30 and TRBJ1-5, with 7 bases matching TRBD1. Here the CDR3 reads CAWSLYRGREPQHF. CDR3 DNA: TGTGCCTGGAGTCTATACAGGGGAAGGGAGCCCCAGCATTTT.